The clone carrying this T cell receptor beta chain was seen once. Antigen specificity is unknown. The data stem from a study of OX40 agonist ivuxolimab in advanced cancers. Points from the study as a whole: CD8+ T cells averaged more expanded clones than CD4+. Within 6 weeks, CD4+ and CD8+ blood T cells expanded clonally at 0.1 to 3.0 mg/kg. Low normalized T-cell clonal expansion was also seen in some nonresponders.

Data came from immunoSEQ multiplex PCR; TCRdb stores just in-frame clones and leaves some out. The sample includes under 85,000 clones, around 87% of them seen just once. Germline values: CDR1 MNHNS, CDR2 SASEGT. V was trimmed by 7 bases and J by 1 base, leaving 13 bases between them. The CDR3 is made up of 14 amino acids. The J gene is TRBJ1-1, the V gene TRBV6-1, with unresolved D. This material consisted of CD4+ or CD8+ T cells sorted from blood, taken in a trial of the OX40 agonist ivuxolimab. This sequence originates from an adult with an advanced solid tumor such as melanoma, head and neck, liver or kidney cancer. The CDR3 loop reads CASIDPRGNTEAFF. The CDR3 nucleotides read TGTGCCAGCATTGACCCGCGGGGGAACACTGAAGCTTTCTTT.